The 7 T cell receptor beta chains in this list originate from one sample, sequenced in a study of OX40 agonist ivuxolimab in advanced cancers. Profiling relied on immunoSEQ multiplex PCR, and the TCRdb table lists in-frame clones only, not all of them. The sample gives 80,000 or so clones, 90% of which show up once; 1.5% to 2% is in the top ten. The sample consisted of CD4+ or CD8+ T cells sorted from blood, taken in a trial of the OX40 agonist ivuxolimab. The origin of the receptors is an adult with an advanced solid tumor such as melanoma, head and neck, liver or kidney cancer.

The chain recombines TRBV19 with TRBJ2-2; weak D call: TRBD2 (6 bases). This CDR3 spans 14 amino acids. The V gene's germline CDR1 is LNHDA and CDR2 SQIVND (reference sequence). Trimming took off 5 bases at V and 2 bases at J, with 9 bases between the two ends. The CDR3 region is CASSWAGNTGELFF. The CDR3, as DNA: TGTGCCAGTAGTTGGGCGGGAAACACCGGGGAGCTGTTTTTT.

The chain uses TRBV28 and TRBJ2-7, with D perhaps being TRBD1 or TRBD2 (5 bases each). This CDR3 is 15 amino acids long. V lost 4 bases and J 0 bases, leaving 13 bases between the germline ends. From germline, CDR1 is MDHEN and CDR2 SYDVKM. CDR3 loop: CASSSSGTPSYEQYF. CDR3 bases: TGTGCCAGCAGTTCCTCCGGGACCCCCTCCTACGAGCAGTACTTC.

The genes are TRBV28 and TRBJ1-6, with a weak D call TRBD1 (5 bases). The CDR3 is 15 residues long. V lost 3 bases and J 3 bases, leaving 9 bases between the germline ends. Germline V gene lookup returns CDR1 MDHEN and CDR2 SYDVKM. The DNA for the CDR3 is TGTGCCAGCAGTTTGGGGGGGGGCTATAATTCACCCCTCCACTTT. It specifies CASSLGGGYNSPLHF.

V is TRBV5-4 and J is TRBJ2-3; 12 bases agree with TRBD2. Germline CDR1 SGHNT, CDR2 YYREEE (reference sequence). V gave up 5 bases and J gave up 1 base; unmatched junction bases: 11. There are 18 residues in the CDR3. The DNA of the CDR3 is TGTGCCAGCAGGAATCTAGCGGGGGGGCCGAGCGGCACAGATACGCAGTATTTT. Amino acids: CASRNLAGGPSGTDTQYF. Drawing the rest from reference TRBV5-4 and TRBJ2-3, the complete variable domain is ETGVTQSPTHLIKTRGQQVTLRCSSQSGHNTVSWYQQALGQGPQFIFQYYREEENGRGNFPPRFSGLQFPNYSSELNVNALELDDSALYLCASRNLAGGPSGTDTQYFGPGTRLTVL.

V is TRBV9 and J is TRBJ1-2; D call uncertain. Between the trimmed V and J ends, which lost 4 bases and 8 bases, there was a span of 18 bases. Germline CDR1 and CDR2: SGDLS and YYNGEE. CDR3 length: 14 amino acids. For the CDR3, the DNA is TGTGCCAGCAGCCCTCTGACACACTCGAGAGGCTACACCTTC. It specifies CASSPLTHSRGYTF.

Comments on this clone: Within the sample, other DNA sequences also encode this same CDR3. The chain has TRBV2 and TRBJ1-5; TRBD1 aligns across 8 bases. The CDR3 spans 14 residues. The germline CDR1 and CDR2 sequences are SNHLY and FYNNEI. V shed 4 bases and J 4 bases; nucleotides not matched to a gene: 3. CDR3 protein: CASSGTGGNQPQHF. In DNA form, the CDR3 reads TGTGCCAGCAGTGGCACAGGGGGAAATCAGCCCCAGCATTTT.

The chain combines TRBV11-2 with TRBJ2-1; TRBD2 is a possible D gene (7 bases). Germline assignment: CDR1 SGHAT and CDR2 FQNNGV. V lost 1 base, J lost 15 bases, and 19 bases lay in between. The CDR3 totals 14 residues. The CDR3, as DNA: TGTGCCAGCAGCTTAGGAGGGGGGGAACATGTACGGTTCTTC. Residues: CASSLGGGEHVRFF.